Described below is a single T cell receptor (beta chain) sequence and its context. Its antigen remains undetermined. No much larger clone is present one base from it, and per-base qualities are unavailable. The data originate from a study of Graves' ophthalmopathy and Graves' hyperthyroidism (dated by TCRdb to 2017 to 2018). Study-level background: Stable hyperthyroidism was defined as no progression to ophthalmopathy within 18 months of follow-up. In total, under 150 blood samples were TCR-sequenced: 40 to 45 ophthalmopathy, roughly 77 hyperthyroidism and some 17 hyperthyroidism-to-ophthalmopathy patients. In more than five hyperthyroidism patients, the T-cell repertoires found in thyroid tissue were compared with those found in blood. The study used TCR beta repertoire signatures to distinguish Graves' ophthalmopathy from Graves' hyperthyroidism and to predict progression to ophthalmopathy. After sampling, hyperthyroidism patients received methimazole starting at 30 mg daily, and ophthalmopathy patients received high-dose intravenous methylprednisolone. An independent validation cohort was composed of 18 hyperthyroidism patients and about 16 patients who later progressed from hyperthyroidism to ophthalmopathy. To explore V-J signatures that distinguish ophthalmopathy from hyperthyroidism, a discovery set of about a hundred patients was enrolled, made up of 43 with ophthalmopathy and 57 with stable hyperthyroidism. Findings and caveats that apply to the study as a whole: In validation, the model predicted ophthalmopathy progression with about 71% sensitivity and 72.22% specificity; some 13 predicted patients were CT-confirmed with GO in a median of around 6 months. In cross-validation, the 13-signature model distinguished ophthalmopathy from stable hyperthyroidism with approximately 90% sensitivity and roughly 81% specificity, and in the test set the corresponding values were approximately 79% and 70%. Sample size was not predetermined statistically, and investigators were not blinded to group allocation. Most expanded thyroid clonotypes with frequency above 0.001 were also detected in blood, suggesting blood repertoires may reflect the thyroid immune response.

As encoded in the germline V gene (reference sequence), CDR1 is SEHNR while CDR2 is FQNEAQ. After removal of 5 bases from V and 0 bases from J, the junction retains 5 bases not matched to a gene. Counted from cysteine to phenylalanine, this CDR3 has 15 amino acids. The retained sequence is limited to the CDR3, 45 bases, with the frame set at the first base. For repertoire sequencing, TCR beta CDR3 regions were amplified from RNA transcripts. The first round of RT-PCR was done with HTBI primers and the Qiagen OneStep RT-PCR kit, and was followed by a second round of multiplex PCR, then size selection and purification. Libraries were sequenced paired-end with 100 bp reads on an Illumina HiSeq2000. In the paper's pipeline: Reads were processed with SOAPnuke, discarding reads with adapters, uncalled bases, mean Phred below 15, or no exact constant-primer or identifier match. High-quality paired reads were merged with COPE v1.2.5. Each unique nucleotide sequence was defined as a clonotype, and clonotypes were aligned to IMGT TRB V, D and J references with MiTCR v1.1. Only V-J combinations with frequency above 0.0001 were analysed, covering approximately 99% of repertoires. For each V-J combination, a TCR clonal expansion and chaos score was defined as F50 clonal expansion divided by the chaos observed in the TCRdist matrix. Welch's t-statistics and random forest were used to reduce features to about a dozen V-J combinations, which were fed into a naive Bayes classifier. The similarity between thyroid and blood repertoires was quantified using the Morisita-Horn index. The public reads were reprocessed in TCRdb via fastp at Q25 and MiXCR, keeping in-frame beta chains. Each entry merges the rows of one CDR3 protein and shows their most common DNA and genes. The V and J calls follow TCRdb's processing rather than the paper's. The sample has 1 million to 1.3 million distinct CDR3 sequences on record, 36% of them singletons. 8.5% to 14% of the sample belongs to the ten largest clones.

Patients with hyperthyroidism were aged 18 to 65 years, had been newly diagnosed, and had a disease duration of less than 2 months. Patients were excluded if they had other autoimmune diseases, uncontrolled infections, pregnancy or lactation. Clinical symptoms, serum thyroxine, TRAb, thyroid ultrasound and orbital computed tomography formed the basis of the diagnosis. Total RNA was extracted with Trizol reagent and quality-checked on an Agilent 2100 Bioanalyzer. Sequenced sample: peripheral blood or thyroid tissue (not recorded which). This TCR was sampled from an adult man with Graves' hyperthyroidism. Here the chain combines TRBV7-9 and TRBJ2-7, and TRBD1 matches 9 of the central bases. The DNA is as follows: TGTGCCAGCAGCGTGGACAGGGGAAGCTCCTACGAGCAGTACTTC. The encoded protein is CASSVDRGSSYEQYF.